The T cell receptor (beta chain) described here comes from a study of beta chain features in type 1 diabetes. A note on this clone: Its antigen is unidentified.

The isolated RNA, all of it, was reverse transcribed, so expressed TCRB transcripts were what got sequenced. Sequenced by immunoSEQ multiplex PCR; TCRdb stores in-frame clones only, minus some. The sample includes tens of thousands of clones, approximately 45% of them seen just once. Study-wide findings and caveats: Sampled from patients, naive, central memory and Treg TCRB repertoires appeared more similar than those sampled from healthy donors. TCRB CDR3s from Type 1 diabetes patients were moderately but significantly shorter in all four CD4+ subsets.

The sequencing sample was made of Tregs from blood. The sequence derives from a man aged 25-45 years with type 1 diabetes.

CDR3 in amino acids: CASSPGGPVYEQYF. In DNA, the CDR3 is TGTGCCAGTAGTCCAGGGGGCCCTGTCTACGAGCAGTACTTC. The rearrangement uses TRBV6-1 and TRBJ2-7; 8 nucleotides align to TRBD1. J lost 3 bases, V lost 9 bases, and 10 bases had no gene match. CDR1 and CDR2 from the germline V gene are MNHNS and SASEGT. CDR3 length: 14 residues.